The sequence of this TCR beta chain was determined in a study of blood T cell repertoires in COVID-19. Background on the study: T cells, B-cell-depleted T cells, or PBMCs supplied cDNA or gDNA.

Assay used: immunoSEQ multiplex PCR; TCRdb lists only in-frame clones, some missing. The table lists 170,000 or so clones, about 87% of them singletons. The CDR3 has 14 residues. Germline CDR1 reads MDHEN; CDR2 reads SYDVKM. The trim removed 6 bases at V and 8 bases at J, leaving 8 bases unmatched. Enrolled during active infection, Seattle patients were then followed longitudinally. The sample was peripheral blood. The rearrangement joins TRBV28 to TRBJ1-4, with 8 bases lining up with TRBD1. The sequence derives from a man between 60 and 70 years old with COVID-19, enrolled during active disease. This CDR3 is CASRSQGAWEKLFF. In DNA form, the CDR3 reads TGTGCCAGCAGGTCCCAGGGGGCGTGGGAAAAACTGTTTTTT.